A selection of T cell receptor beta chains follows, all from one sample in a study of identical twins. Each CDR3 protein gets one entry after TCRdb re-called the 5' RACE reads with MiXCR. This sample carries under 350,000 distinct CDR3 sequences, roughly 8.6% of them seen once, and the ten largest clones take 5.5% to 9%. The data were also submitted as part of a second study, on yellow fever vaccine responses in identical twins.

Sequenced sample: CD8+ T cells sorted from blood. Source of these receptors: a woman between 18 and 29 years old in good health. The CDR3 runs from the conserved cysteine through the conserved F or W. The D gene is left open where the match is weak. A row's size may be missing; if present it is once, few, many or a size class.

clone size | J gene | V gene | D gene | CDR3 DNA | CDR3 protein
- | TRBJ2-3 | TRBV7-6 | TRBD2 | TGTGCCAGCACCCTCGAGCGGGGGCCCACAGATACGCAGTATTTT | CASTLERGPTDTQYF
- | TRBJ2-7 | TRBV12-3/TRBV12-4 | TRBD2 | TGTGCCAGCACAGAGAGCGGGGACTACGAGCAGTACTTC | CASTESGDYEQYF
- | TRBJ1-1 | TRBV14 | - | TGTGCCAGCAGCCAAGTCGGTCTCCTCGTGTCGTTT | CASSQVGLLVSF
many | TRBJ2-1 | TRBV5-1 | TRBD1 | TGCGCCAGCAGCTGGGGACAGGGAGTCAATGAGCAGTTCTTC | CASSWGQGVNEQFF
many | TRBJ2-7 | TRBV4-1 | TRBD2 | TGCGCCAGCAGCCAAGATATGGGACTAGGAATCTACGAGCAGTACTTC | CASSQDMGLGIYEQYF
- | TRBJ2-2 | TRBV7-3 | TRBD2 | TGTGCCAGCAGCCCAAACATAGCGGGGGTGGACACCGGGGAGCTGTTTTTT | CASSPNIAGVDTGELFF
many | TRBJ2-7 | TRBV18 | - | TGTGCCGCACGGGCGGGGAGCTCCTACGAGCAGTACTTC | CAARAGSSYEQYF
many | TRBJ2-1 | TRBV10-3 | TRBD2 | TGTGCCATCAGTGACCACGGGACTAGCGGCAATGAGCAGTTCTTC | CAISDHGTSGNEQFF
many | TRBJ2-1 | TRBV5-5 | - | TGTGCCAGCAGCTTGGAGGGTCGGGTTTATGAGCAGTTCTTC | CASSLEGRVYEQFF
many | TRBJ1-3 | TRBV4-3 | - | TGCGCCAGCAGCCCTACCTTGGACAGCTCTGGAAACACCATATATTTT | CASSPTLDSSGNTIYF
few | TRBJ2-7 | TRBV29-1 | - | TGCAGCGTGGGGGACGTTGATATGACCGAGCAGTACTTC | CSVGDVDMTEQYF
many | TRBJ2-1 | TRBV7-9 | TRBD2 | TGTGCCAGCAGGACTAGCGATGAGCAGTTCTTC | CASRTSDEQFF
many | TRBJ2-7 | TRBV2 | - | TGTGCCAGCAGTGAAAGAGTTTTGTCCTACGAGCAGTACTTC | CASSERVLSYEQYF
- | TRBJ2-5 | TRBV7-9 | TRBD2 | TGTGCCAGCAGCTCAAGGGCTAGCGGGGACCAAGAGACCCAGTACTTC | CASSSRASGDQETQYF
few | TRBJ2-3 | TRBV6-2/TRBV6-3 | TRBD2 | TGTGCCAGCAGTTACTCGCGGGCAGCGGGAGAAGGAGATACGCAGTATTTT | CASSYSRAAGEGDTQYF
few | TRBJ2-6 | TRBV6-1 | - | TGTGCCAGCGGGATGGGGGCTGGGGCCAACGTCCTGACTTTC | CASGMGAGANVLTF
many | TRBJ1-4 | TRBV27 | - | TGTGCCAGCAGTAAATATCTAGGATCCGGAGAAAAACTGTTTTTT | CASSKYLGSGEKLFF
- | TRBJ2-7 | TRBV20-1 | - | TGCAGTGCTAGAGGATATGGGACTGGCACCTACGAGCAGTACTTC | CSARGYGTGTYEQYF
- | TRBJ2-7 | TRBV10-3 | - | TGTGCCATCAGTGATGGCAGGGGAATTTCCGAGCAGTACTTC | CAISDGRGISEQYF
few | TRBJ1-4 | TRBV30 | TRBD1 | TGTGCCTGGGACAGGGGTCATAATGAAAAACTGTTTTTT | CAWDRGHNEKLFF
many | TRBJ2-1 | TRBV7-9 | - | TGTGCCAGCAGTCAGGACAACGTTGAGCAGTTCTTC | CASSQDNVEQFF
- | TRBJ2-7 | TRBV6-5 | - | TGTGCCAGCAGTTCCGTGGAAGGACCAGACGAGCAGTACTTC | CASSSVEGPDEQYF